The 28 T cell receptor beta chains presented below share a single source sample, sequenced in a study of regulatory T cells in long-lasting Graves disease. Sequencing libraries for TCR beta were prepared with iRepertoire HTBI primers and Arm-PCR of CDR3 regions. TCRdb reprocessed the multiplex PCR reads via MiXCR and lists one record per CDR3 protein. The table has 300,000 to 400,000 distinct CDR3 sequences, 15% to 20% seen once. The time point was: newly diagnosed GD, antithyroid drugs for less than 3 months. From PBMCs, RNA was extracted and then used to make the TCR library. These records were also assigned to another study, of T cells in Graves' hyperthyroidism and ophthalmopathy.

Here the sequenced sample was peripheral blood mononuclear cells (PBMCs), taken at new diagnosis, from a patient treated with antithyroid drugs. These receptors came from a man aged 35-49 years with Graves disease.

This chain connects TRBV20-1 to TRBJ1-3; D gene ambiguous. Looked up from germline, CDR1 is DFQATT and CDR2 is SNEGSKA (reference sequence). The CDR3 is made up of 14 amino acids. V was shortened by 0 bases and J by 0 bases, with 6 bases between the two germline ends. CDR3 sequence reads: CSAREVGSGNTIYF. The CDR3 DNA sequence: TGCAGTGCTAGAGAGGTGGGCTCTGGAAACACCATATATTTT.

This clonotype has a count of ten or more. The V call is TRBV6-2 or TRBV6-3, the J call TRBJ2-7, with D possibly matching TRBD2 (7 bases). Germline CDR1 and CDR2: MNHEY and SVGEGT. The CDR3 is made up of 16 amino acids. V lost 6 bases, J lost 2 bases, and 20 bases lay in between. Written as DNA, the CDR3 is TGTGCCAGCAGCCGGCCACGCGGGGGCAGGACCTACGAGCAGTACTTC. As protein: CASSRPRGGRTYEQYF.

The CDR3 spells CASSVDGAPRNEQFF. The CDR3 nucleotides read TGTGCCAGCAGCGTAGACGGAGCGCCGAGGAATGAGCAGTTCTTC. The chain is built from TRBV9 and TRBJ2-1; D not resolved. V was shortened by 0 bases and J by 7 bases, with 14 bases between the two germline ends. The CDR3 length is 15 residues. From germline, CDR1 is SGDLS and CDR2 YYNGEE.

This clonotype was found many times. CDR3 amino acids: CASSLGLAGPETQYF. As DNA, the CDR3 is TGTGCCAGCAGCTTGGGACTAGCGGGGCCAGAGACCCAGTACTTC. The V and J genes are TRBV5-5 and TRBJ2-5, with 11 bases matching TRBD2. The CDR3 is 15 residues long. From germline, CDR1 is SGHKS and CDR2 YYEKEE (reference sequence). Trimming at V came to 0 bases and at J to 4 bases, leaving 2 bases not matched to a gene.

V usage is TRBV28 and J usage is TRBJ2-1; D gene unclear. The germline V and J ends were trimmed by 3 bases and 6 bases, with 6 bases remaining between them. The CDR3 is 12 amino acids. Looked up from germline, CDR1 is MDHEN and CDR2 is SYDVKM. The CDR3 loop is CASSFDSNEQFF. DNA of the CDR3: TGTGCCAGCAGTTTTGACTCCAATGAGCAGTTCTTC.

This clonotype has only a few counts. The chain links TRBV7-9 to TRBJ2-7, with D maybe TRBD1 (5 bases). Germline V gives CDR1 SEHNR, CDR2 FQNEAQ (reference sequence). With 5 bases removed from V and 4 bases from J, the gap between germline ends came to 18 bases. The CDR3 has 15 residues. DNA of the CDR3: TGTGCCAGCAGCCTGGGCGGTGGACACGCTTACGAGCAGTACTTC. Translation: CASSLGGGHAYEQYF.

The J gene is TRBJ2-7, the V gene TRBV5-1; 10 bases map to TRBD1. Per germline, CDR1 SGHRS and CDR2 YFSETQ. V trimming: 4 bases; J trimming: 2 bases; junction bases outside the gene matches: 6. The CDR3 has 15 amino acids. The CDR3 DNA reads as TGCGCCAGCAGCGATGGACAGGGGGACGCCTACGAGCAGTACTTC. Translation: CASSDGQGDAYEQYF.

There are many counts of this clonotype. The chain joins TRBV28 to TRBJ2-7; D possibly corresponds to TRBD1 (6 bases). The CDR3 runs 12 residues. Germline CDR1 is MDHEN and CDR2 is SYDVKM. The V gene lost 5 bases and the J gene lost 5 bases, with 10 bases spanning the gap. CDR3: CASSTYRDEQYF. CDR3 nucleotide sequence: TGTGCCAGCAGTACTTACAGGGACGAGCAGTACTTC.

This rearrangement joins TRBV20-1 to TRBJ2-6, with D possibly called TRBD1 or TRBD2 (5 bases each). Germline loops: CDR1 DFQATT, CDR2 SNEGSKA (reference sequence). CDR3 length equals 15 residues. Trimming stripped 6 bases from V and 4 bases from J, with 16 bases between. CDR3 sequence: CSAPGAGTGANVLTF. The CDR3 bases are TGCAGTGCCCCCGGCGCAGGGACCGGGGCCAACGTCCTGACTTTC.

The chain couples TRBV28 to TRBJ2-7; a possible D gene is TRBD2 (5 bases). The germline gives CDR1 MDHEN, CDR2 SYDVKM. The CDR3 is made up of 13 amino acids. The V end was cut by 8 bases, the J end by 2 bases, with 13 bases between. The CDR3 loop reads CASGLSGTYEQYF. The CDR3 nucleotides read TGTGCCAGCGGGCTTTCGGGGACCTACGAGCAGTACTTC.

A word on this clonotype: A read error may account for a junction end that differs from germline. This chain links TRBV27 with TRBJ2-1, with 13 positions matching TRBD2. The V gene's germline CDR1 is MNHEY and CDR2 SMNVEV (reference sequence). This CDR3 has 17 residues. CDR3 coding DNA: TGTGCCAGCAGTGATTCGCCGGGACTAGCGGGATACAAAGAGCAGTTCTTC. Translating it yields CASSDSPGLAGYKEQFF.

This clonotype showed up many times. The CDR3: CATRGEGDTQYF. The CDR3 DNA follows: TGTGCCACCAGGGGTGAGGGGGATACGCAGTATTTT. The rearrangement joins TRBV24-1 to TRBJ2-3; D might be TRBD1 or TRBD2, each matching 5 bases. Trimming removed 7 bases at V and 6 bases at J, with 10 bases between. The CDR3 consists of 12 residues. CDR1 KGHDR and CDR2 SFDVKD come from the germline V gene.

This clonotype was detected ten times or more. The chain is built from TRBV2 and TRBJ1-3; 9 bases are shared with TRBD1. The CDR3 loop spans 15 amino acids. Germline CDR1 and CDR2: SNHLY and FYNNEI. Trimming at V came to 8 bases and at J to 4 bases, leaving 9 bases not matched to a gene. CDR3 nucleotide sequence: TGTGCCAGCGGGGAAAGGACAGGGGCCGGAAACACCATATATTTT. Protein: CASGERTGAGNTIYF.

This clonotype was seen once. This may arise from a read error, as a much more abundant clone is one base away. The V call is TRBV6-5, the J call TRBJ2-1, with D possibly TRBD1 on 5 matching bases. The CDR3 length is 14 residues. Germline assignment: CDR1 MNHEY and CDR2 SVGAGI. The V gene lost 3 bases and the J gene lost 10 bases, with 16 bases spanning the gap. The CDR3 DNA is TGTGCCAGCAGTTATCACCAGGGCTCCTACGAGCAGTTCTTC. It specifies CASSYHQGSYEQFF.

This clonotype turned up a few times. The CDR3 reads CASSISGRGGNSPLHF. The CDR3 DNA is TGTGCCAGTAGTATTAGCGGCCGCGGAGGGAATTCACCCCTCCACTTT. The genes are TRBV19 and TRBJ1-6, with unresolved D. Between the trimmed V and J ends, which lost 3 bases and 7 bases, there was a span of 16 bases. The V gene's germline CDR1 is LNHDA and CDR2 SQIVND (reference sequence). This CDR3 is 16 amino acids long.

This clonotype appeared many times. The V gene is TRBV7-3, the J gene TRBJ2-3; possibly TRBD1 for D (5 bases). With 6 bases removed from V and 0 bases from J, the gap between germline ends came to 16 bases. Germline loops: CDR1 SGHTA, CDR2 FQGTGA. This CDR3 has 16 residues. Here the CDR3 reads CASSSDSYHSTDTQYF. In DNA form, the CDR3 reads TGTGCCAGCAGTTCCGACAGTTACCATAGCACAGATACGCAGTATTTT. The whole variable domain, filled in from reference TRBV7-3 and TRBJ2-3, reads GAGVSQTPSNKVTEKGKYVELRCDPISGHTALYWYRQSLGQGPEFLIYFQGTGAADDSGLPNDRFFAVRPEGSVSTLKIQRTERGDSAVYLCASSSDSYHSTDTQYFGPGTRLTVL.

This clonotype was counted at least ten times. The chain uses TRBV2 and TRBJ2-3; D call uncertain. The ends were cut back, 7 bases at V and 4 bases at J, with 12 bases in the middle. The CDR3 has 13 amino acids. The germline CDR1 and CDR2 sequences are SNHLY and FYNNEI. The CDR3 is CASKLSLSDTQYF. CDR3 sequence (DNA): TGTGCCAGCAAACTTAGTTTGTCAGATACGCAGTATTTT. The full variable domain, in which reference TRBV2 and TRBJ2-3 provide the parts outside the CDR3, is EPEVTQTPSHQVTQMGQEVILRCVPISNHLYFYWYRQILGQKVEFLVSFYNNEISEKSEIFDDQFSVERPDGSNFTLKIRSTKLEDSAMYFCASKLSLSDTQYFGPGTRLTVL.

The chain employs TRBV29-1 and TRBJ1-2, with TRBD1 as a possible D gene (6 bases). Germline V gene data show CDR1 as SQVTM and CDR2 as ANQGSEA. Trimming took 2 bases from V and 7 from J, leaving 14 bases between them. The CDR3 is 13 amino acids. CDR3 loop: CSVEPPGGFGYTF. In DNA form, the CDR3 reads TGCAGCGTTGAACCCCCGGGGGGCTTTGGCTACACCTTC.

The genes are TRBV9 and TRBJ2-1; 10 nucleotides align to TRBD1. V trimming: 3 bases; J trimming: 4 bases; junction bases outside the gene matches: 16. Per the germline V gene, CDR1 is SGDLS and CDR2 is YYNGEE. The CDR3 contains 19 residues. CDR3 sequence (DNA): TGTGCCAGCAGCGACCCTCAGTTGTTCGGGACAGGGGCGTACAATGAGCAGTTCTTC. This translates into CASSDPQLFGTGAYNEQFF.

As for this clonotype: This sequence is one base from a far larger clone and is likely a read error. The chain uses TRBV14 and TRBJ2-3; a weak D match, TRBD2 (5 bases). The DNA matches TRBJ2-7 better at its end, which makes the J call doubtful. Germline CDR1 is SGHDN and CDR2 is FVKESK. The CDR3 runs 14 residues. The CDR3 loop is CASSQDLFGNEQYF. For the CDR3, the DNA is TGTGCCAGCAGCCAAGATCTTTTCGGGAATGAGCAGTACTTC.

With regard to this clonotype: This clone may be a read error of a much larger clone one base away. This chain uses TRBV2 with TRBJ2-1; tentative D call: TRBD2 (5 bases). The CDR3 totals 15 residues. Per germline, CDR1 SNHLY and CDR2 FYNNEI. The CDR3 loop is CASSAEGASCNEQFF. CDR3 DNA sequence: TGTGCCAGCAGCGCCGAGGGTGCCTCCTGCAATGAGCAGTTCTTC. Complete variable domain (other parts from reference TRBV2 and TRBJ2-1): EPEVTQTPSHQVTQMGQEVILRCVPISNHLYFYWYRQILGQKVEFLVSFYNNEISEKSEIFDDQFSVERPDGSNFTLKIRSTKLEDSAMYFCASSAEGASCNEQFFGPGTRLTVL.

This clonotype was detected many times. This sequence joins TRBV5-1 and TRBJ2-3; D is undetermined. The CDR3 sequence is 14 residues long. V lost 4 bases to trimming and J lost 3 bases, with 12 bases between them. The V gene's germline CDR1 is SGHRS and CDR2 YFSETQ. CDR3 region: CASSLNLQTDTQYF. The CDR3 DNA reads as TGCGCCAGCAGCCTCAATTTACAGACAGATACGCAGTATTTT. Filled out from reference TRBV5-1 and TRBJ2-3, the complete variable domain reads KAGVTQTPRYLIKTRGQQVTLSCSPISGHRSVSWYQQTPGQGLQFLFEYFSETQRNKGNFPGRFSGRQFSNSRSEMNVSTLELGDSALYLCASSLNLQTDTQYFGPGTRLTVL.

The chain carries TRBV9 and TRBJ2-5; no definite D call. Germline V lookup: CDR1 SGDLS, CDR2 YYNGEE. V lost 0 bases and J lost 3, with 3 bases in between. The CDR3 is 12 amino acids. DNA of the CDR3: TGTGCCAGCAGCGTAGATAAAGAGACCCAGTACTTC. Residues: CASSVDKETQYF. Variable domain in full (rest from reference TRBV9 and TRBJ2-5): DSGVTQTPKHLITATGQRVTLRCSPRSGDLSVYWYQQSLDQGLQFLIQYYNGEERAKGNILERFSAQQFPDLHSELNLSSLELGDSALYFCASSVDKETQYFGPGTRLLVL.

This chain connects TRBV24-1 to TRBJ1-2; D might be TRBD1 (5 bases). Germline CDR1 and CDR2: KGHDR and SFDVKD. The length of the CDR3 is 12 residues. Deletions cut 7 bases from V and 4 bases from J, with 9 bases between. The CDR3 sequence is CATRGERYGYTF. CDR3 nucleotides: TGTGCCACCAGAGGGGAACGCTATGGCTACACCTTC.

This clonotype showed up many times. This rearrangement joins TRBV7-9 to TRBJ2-1, with a possible D match to TRBD2 (6 bases). Per the germline V gene, CDR1 is SEHNR and CDR2 is FQNEAQ (reference sequence). The CDR3 totals 18 residues. V was trimmed by 5 bases and J by 2 bases, leaving 22 bases between them. This CDR3 is CASSKRRAGTPAYNEQFF. DNA of the CDR3: TGTGCCAGCAGCAAACGCCGCGCCGGGACTCCTGCCTACAATGAGCAGTTCTTC.

The sample holds a few counts of this clonotype. The V call is TRBV20-1, the J call TRBJ2-3; the match to TRBD2 covers 9 bases. Trimming removed 0 bases from V and 7 bases from J; junction bases left unmatched: 8. There are 15 residues in the CDR3. The V gene's germline CDR1 is DFQATT and CDR2 SNEGSKA (reference sequence). Here the CDR3 DNA reads TGCAGTGCTAGAGATGGAGCGGGGGGTTCTAATACGCAGTATTTT. Translation gives CSARDGAGGSNTQYF.

The table lists this clonotype with many counts. The chain is built from TRBV27 and TRBJ1-1; D is undetermined. The CDR3 is 14 amino acids. Germline CDR1 and CDR2: MNHEY and SMNVEV (reference sequence). Trimming pared 3 bases from V and 0 bases from J, leaving 8 bases between. The CDR3 spells CASSFLRMNTEAFF. CDR3 DNA: TGTGCCAGCAGTTTTTTACGGATGAACACTGAAGCTTTCTTT.

This clonotype has a count of ten or more. This sequence joins TRBV7-8 and TRBJ2-1; D may be TRBD1 or TRBD2 (5 bases each). V gave up 5 bases and J gave up 3 bases, with 20 bases separating them. Per germline, CDR1 SGHVS and CDR2 FQNEAQ. The length of the CDR3 is 17 residues. The CDR3 DNA reads TGTGCCAGCAGCCCTCGAGGACCGGGACGCTACTACAATGAGCAGTTCTTC. Its protein product is CASSPRGPGRYYNEQFF.